The entry below describes one T cell receptor (beta chain). What was amplified from RNA transcripts were TCR beta CDR3 regions. HTBI primers were the set used in a first-round RT-PCR of the TCR CDR3. Via MiXCR, TCRdb re-called the multiplex PCR reads, giving one row per CDR3 protein. The repertoire holds approximately 720,000 distinct CDR3 sequences, with over 15% as singletons. The sample comes from a study of T cells in Graves' hyperthyroidism and ophthalmopathy. The receptor's source is a woman in her forties or fifties with Graves' hyperthyroidism that later progressed to Graves' ophthalmopathy. The sequenced sample was blood.

CDR3 sequence reads: CASSASGNSPLHF. The CDR3, as DNA: TGTGCCAGCAGCGCCTCAGGGAATTCACCCCTCCACTTT. The chain joins TRBV9 to TRBJ1-6; D is possibly TRBD1 (5 bases). Germline V CDR1 and CDR2: SGDLS, YYNGEE. V dropped 3 bases and J dropped 7 bases, with 8 bases sitting between them. The CDR3 is 13 amino acids.